This T cell receptor (beta chain) was retrieved from a study of OX40 agonist ivuxolimab in advanced cancers. Study-wide findings and caveats: It was also the case that some nonresponders had low normalized T-cell clonal expansion. Averaged across samples, CD8+ T cells carried more expanded clones than CD4+ did.

The protocol was immunoSEQ multiplex PCR, while the TCRdb copy is restricted to in-frame clones and leaves out a portion. This sample yields roughly 60,000 clones, of which 85% are seen a single time; 3.5% to 4% belongs to the top ten. At cycle 4 day 1, cycle 7 day 1, and baseline, blood was sampled. As to this clone: Antigen unknown.

The sequenced sample was CD4+ or CD8+ T cells sorted from blood, obtained in a trial of the OX40 agonist ivuxolimab. The TCR comes from an adult with an advanced solid tumor such as melanoma, head and neck, liver or kidney cancer.

Written as DNA, the CDR3 is TGTGCCAGCAGCCTAGTGGCGGGAGGGAGCGCCGGGGAGCTGTTTTTT. This gives the protein CASSLVAGGSAGELFF. The gene calls are TRBV6-6 and TRBJ2-2, with TRBD2 matching 9 bases. Germline assignment: CDR1 MNHNY and CDR2 SVGAGI (reference sequence). The CDR3 sequence is 16 residues long. Losses at the gene ends were 6 bases for V and 6 bases for J; bases not matched to a gene: 11.